The 12 T cell receptor beta chains below were found in one sample sequenced in a study of Graves' ophthalmopathy and Graves' hyperthyroidism (dated by TCRdb to the late 2010s). Sequencing used an Illumina HiSeq 2000. For repertoire sequencing, the TCR beta CDR3 regions were amplified from RNA transcripts. HTBI primers and the Qiagen OneStep RT-PCR kit were used in a first-round RT-PCR, which was followed by a second-round multiplex PCR, size selection and purification. TCRdb trimmed public reads at Q25 via fastp, called clones via MiXCR and kept in-frame beta chains. Identical CDR3 proteins give one entry, which carries the most common genes and DNA. The table for this sample lists about 480,000 distinct CDR3 sequences; around an eighth of them were counted only once. The biggest ten clones account for about 9.4% of the sample. What was sequenced was blood. The receptors were gathered from a woman aged 30 to 39 with Graves' ophthalmopathy. Donor details come from another sample of the same person, matched by shared clones.

A word on this clonotype: One end of the junction is discordant with germline, which a read error may explain. This chain connects TRBV5-6 to TRBJ1-1; possibly TRBD1 for D (5 bases). The CDR3 sequence is 12 residues long. CDR1 is SGHDT, CDR2 YYEEEE, per germline. The CDR3, as DNA: TGTGTCAGCAGCCCCGGGACCGACGAAGCTTTCTTT. Residues: CVSSPGTDEAFF.

This clonotype was counted many times. The rearrangement uses TRBV7-3 and TRBJ2-7, with 13 bases that match TRBD2. The CDR3 is made up of 18 amino acids. With 1 base clipped from V and 3 bases from J, the junction kept 9 bases outside the gene matches. CDR1 is SGHTA, CDR2 FQGTGA, per germline. The CDR3 DNA follows: TGTGCCAGCAGCTTAAAAGGACTAGCGGGAGAGTACCGCTACGAGCAGTACTTC. This translates into CASSLKGLAGEYRYEQYF.

This clonotype was recorded many times. The chain recombines TRBV27 with TRBJ2-7; D not resolved. Trimming removed 4 bases at V and 0 bases at J, with 16 bases between. Per the germline V gene, CDR1 is MNHEY and CDR2 is SMNVEV (reference sequence). This CDR3 has 16 residues. The CDR3 spells CASSSSPLGYSYEQYF. DNA of the CDR3: TGTGCCAGCAGTTCCTCTCCTCTAGGATACTCCTACGAGCAGTACTTC.

This clonotype was seen at least ten times. The V and J genes are TRBV11-1 and TRBJ2-2; 7 positions agree with TRBD1. Germline CDR1 reads SGHAT; CDR2 reads FQDESV (reference sequence). The CDR3 totals 14 residues. The V gene end was trimmed by 0 bases and the J gene end by 6 bases; junction bases not matched to a gene: 1. CDR3 protein: CASSLAQGAGELFF. DNA of the CDR3: TGTGCCAGCAGCTTAGCGCAGGGGGCCGGGGAGCTGTTTTTT.

This clonotype was detected only a few times. V gene TRBV27 combines with J gene TRBJ2-4; D is uncertain. The CDR3 loop spans 15 amino acids. Trimming left V 2 bases short and J 3 bases short, with 11 bases between. Looked up from germline, CDR1 is MNHEY and CDR2 is SMNVEV (reference sequence). The CDR3 loop reads CASSLNPAVKNIQYF. The CDR3 DNA follows: TGTGCCAGCAGTTTAAATCCGGCGGTCAAAAACATTCAGTACTTC.

This clonotype was counted between two and nine times. The chain recombines TRBV30 with TRBJ2-7, with D maybe TRBD2 (6 bases). V lost 3 bases and J 5 bases, leaving 14 bases between the germline ends. Germline V gene data show CDR1 as GTSNPN and CDR2 as SVGIG (reference sequence). The CDR3 extends over 13 amino acids. CDR3 in amino acids: CAWSAAGLHEQYF. The DNA for the CDR3 is TGTGCCTGGAGCGCAGCGGGCCTACACGAGCAGTACTTC.

As for this clonotype: One end of the junction does not line up with germline, which may come from a read error. The V and J genes are TRBV19 and TRBJ1-5; no definite D call. Germline loops: CDR1 LNHDA, CDR2 SQIVND (reference sequence). This CDR3 spans 15 amino acids. DNA of the CDR3: TGTGCCAGTAGTAGGGTGCAAGTTAGCAATCAGCCCCGGCATTTT. It encodes CASSRVQVSNQPRHF.

The chain recombines TRBV28 with TRBJ2-7, with D possibly matching TRBD2 (6 bases). The CDR3 is made up of 14 amino acids. Germline assignment: CDR1 MDHEN and CDR2 SYDVKM. The V and J ends lost 4 bases and 1 base respectively, with 11 bases between them. The CDR3: CASSSGSGSYEQYF. CDR3 DNA: TGTGCCAGCAGTTCCGGGAGCGGGTCCTACGAGCAGTACTTC.

The sample holds many counts of this clonotype. The chain couples TRBV12-3 or TRBV12-4 to TRBJ2-2, with 9 bases fitting TRBD2. The CDR3 totals 17 residues. V dropped 2 bases and J dropped 1; count of bases not matched to a gene: 5. The CDR3 is CASSLTPAGGNTGELFF. The CDR3 DNA reads as TGTGCCAGCAGTTTAACGCCAGCGGGGGGGAACACCGGGGAGCTGTTTTTT.

The J gene is TRBJ2-5, the V gene TRBV19; perhaps TRBD2 as D (6 bases). Germline-derived CDR1 and CDR2 are LNHDA and SQIVND (reference sequence). Trimming shortened V by 5 bases and J by 5 bases, and 12 bases separated the two germline ends. The length of the CDR3 is 13 residues. CDR3 sequence reads: CASSWAEGETQYF. The CDR3 coding sequence is TGTGCCAGTAGTTGGGCGGAGGGGGAGACCCAGTACTTC.

This clonotype has at least ten counts. V gene TRBV19 combines with J gene TRBJ1-1; D gene uncertain. V lost 6 bases to trimming and J lost 5 bases, with 10 bases between them. Germline V lookup: CDR1 LNHDA, CDR2 SQIVND (reference sequence). The CDR3 contains 12 residues. CDR3 bases: TGTGCCAGTAGCCGATGGTCGACTGAAGCTTTCTTT. This encodes CASSRWSTEAFF.

This clonotype occurred many times. The chain joins TRBV28 to TRBJ1-2; unclear D gene. Trimming removed 7 bases from V and 4 bases from J, with 13 bases in between. The CDR3 runs to 13 residues. The V gene's germline CDR1 is MDHEN and CDR2 SYDVKM. The CDR3 is CASTRTVAYGYTF. The DNA for the CDR3 is TGTGCCAGCACTAGGACGGTAGCCTATGGCTACACCTTC.